A single sample gave rise to the 18 T cell receptor beta chains below, sequenced in a study of cytomegalovirus exposure and HLA in healthy donors. The PCR used 60 Vbeta and 13 Jbeta primers. The assay was immunoSEQ multiplex PCR, and TCRdb's table has in-frame clones only and misses some. The data contain under 200,000 clones, about 80% of them singletons. The sequenced sample was PBMCs. The origin of the receptors is a man aged 25 to 40 in good health and CMV-seronegative.

The chain joins TRBV9 to TRBJ2-1; D possibly corresponds to TRBD2 (6 bases). The CDR3 length is 14 residues. CDR1 and CDR2 from the germline V gene are SGDLS and YYNGEE. The V end lost 2 bases, the J end lost 8 bases, and 14 bases lay between the germline ends. CDR3 sequence: CASSVRDREHEQFF. The CDR3 coding sequence is TGTGCCAGCAGCGTCCGGGACCGGGAGCATGAGCAGTTCTTC.

For this clone: A read error may produce the germline difference seen at one junction end. The chain uses TRBV7-7 and TRBJ2-2, with 13 bases fitting TRBD2. This CDR3 contains 16 residues. Per the germline V gene, CDR1 is SSHAT and CDR2 is FNYEAQ (reference sequence). CDR3 nucleotide sequence: TGTGCTAGCAGCTCTAGACTAGCGGGGGGATCCGGGGAGCTGTTTTTT. Amino acid sequence: CASSSRLAGGSGELFF.

The chain employs TRBV5-1 and TRBJ2-3, with 8 bases aligning to TRBD1. The CDR3 sequence is 14 residues long. J was trimmed by 3 bases and V by 6 bases; bases with no gene match: 6. Germline V gene lookup returns CDR1 SGHRS and CDR2 YFSETQ. Written as DNA, the CDR3 is TGCGCCAGCACCGTGACAGGGGTAACAGATACGCAGTATTTT. Encoded protein: CASTVTGVTDTQYF.

The genes are TRBV6-5 and TRBJ2-7, with D perhaps TRBD2 (6 bases). V dropped 6 bases and J dropped 0 bases, with 6 bases sitting between them. In germline, CDR1 is MNHEY, CDR2 SVGAGI. This CDR3 is built from 12 residues. This CDR3 reads CASSGSSYEQYF. In DNA, the CDR3 is TGTGCCAGCAGCGGGAGCTCCTACGAGCAGTACTTC.

This clone was counted a few times. This CDR3 reads CASSGPGGNQPQHF. The CDR3 region has the DNA TGTGCCAGCAGTGGACCAGGGGGCAATCAGCCCCAGCATTTT. This chain links TRBV2 with TRBJ1-5, with D possibly TRBD1 on 6 matching bases. Trimming removed 4 bases from V and 2 bases from J, with 9 bases in between. This CDR3 has 14 residues. The germline CDR1 and CDR2 sequences are SNHLY and FYNNEI. Full variable domain (remainder filled in from reference TRBV2 and TRBJ1-5): EPEVTQTPSHQVTQMGQEVILRCVPISNHLYFYWYRQILGQKVEFLVSFYNNEISEKSEIFDDQFSVERPDGSNFTLKIRSTKLEDSAMYFCASSGPGGNQPQHFGDGTRLSIL.

This clone has just one count. The J gene is TRBJ1-1, the V gene TRBV7-8; D possibly corresponds to TRBD1 (5 bases). The CDR3 spans 12 residues. CDR1 is SGHVS and CDR2 is FQNEAQ in the germline V gene. V dropped 5 bases and J dropped 8 bases, with 12 bases sitting between them. CDR3 loop: CASSRGEGEAFF. The DNA for the CDR3 is TGTGCCAGCAGCCGAGGGGAGGGGGAAGCTTTCTTT.

This clone has only a few counts. The genes are TRBV7-2 and TRBJ1-1; D gene uncertain. The CDR3 runs 15 residues. V was shortened by 4 bases and J by 7 bases, with 19 bases between the two germline ends. Germline V gene data show CDR1 as SGHTA and CDR2 as FQGNSA. The CDR3 is CASSSTSETRREAFF. CDR3 nucleotides: TGTGCCAGCAGCTCTACTTCCGAAACGAGGCGTGAAGCTTTCTTT.

The chain recombines TRBV5-6 with TRBJ2-7; 8 nucleotides match TRBD1. Germline V gene lookup returns CDR1 SGHDT and CDR2 YYEEEE. CDR3 length equals 13 residues. V lost 5 bases, J lost 0 bases, and 1 base stayed unmatched. The CDR3, as DNA: TGTGCCAGCAGGGGACAGGCCTCCTACGAGCAGTACTTC. Translation gives CASRGQASYEQYF. The full variable domain, its missing parts supplied by reference TRBV5-6 and TRBJ2-7, is DAGVTQSPTHLIKTRGQQVTLRCSPKSGHDTVSWYQQALGQGPQFIFQYYEEEERQRGNFPDRFSGHQFPNYSSELNVNALLLGDSALYLCASRGQASYEQYFGPGTRLTVT.

CDR3 DNA sequence: TGTGCCAGCAGTGGGACAGCCCGTACAGATACGCAGTATTTT. Translating it yields CASSGTARTDTQYF. The V and J genes are TRBV2 and TRBJ2-3; D is perhaps TRBD1 (6 bases). The germline V gene has CDR1 SNHLY and CDR2 FYNNEI. V lost 4 bases and J lost 3, with 11 bases in between. The CDR3 has 14 residues.

This sequence joins TRBV6-1 and TRBJ2-1; TRBD2 matches 7 bases. Germline trimming cut 6 bases from V and 6 bases from J; bases unmatched to any gene: 11. The CDR3 sequence is 15 residues long. From germline, CDR1 is MNHNS and CDR2 SASEGT. The CDR3 loop is CASRRGGTTFNEQFF. The CDR3 nucleotides read TGTGCCAGCAGGCGAGGCGGGACTACGTTCAATGAGCAGTTCTTC.

This chain links TRBV9 with TRBJ2-5, with D possibly TRBD2 on 6 matching bases. CDR3 length: 15 amino acids. The germline gives CDR1 SGDLS, CDR2 YYNGEE. With 3 bases removed from V and 5 bases from J, the gap between germline ends came to 17 bases. DNA for the CDR3: TGTGCCAGCAGCGCGCGGGGTCCGGAAGGGGAGACCCAGTACTTC. It specifies CASSARGPEGETQYF.

This sequence joins TRBV5-1 and TRBJ2-5, with D perhaps TRBD2 (7 bases). Germline V gene lookup returns CDR1 SGHRS and CDR2 YFSETQ. Trimming left V 7 bases short and J 4 bases short, with 14 bases between. The CDR3 covers 13 residues. CDR3 nucleotides: TGCGCCAGCGGGAGGGGGGGTGGAGAGACCCAGTACTTC. It yields the protein CASGRGGGETQYF.

V gene TRBV18 combines with J gene TRBJ2-3, with 7 bases fitting TRBD1. Losses at the gene ends were 3 bases for V and 6 bases for J; bases not matched to a gene: 6. Germline V CDR1 and CDR2: KGHSH, LQKENI. The CDR3 is 14 amino acids. CDR3 residues: CASSPGQPRDTQYF. For the CDR3, the DNA is TGTGCCAGCTCACCGGGACAGCCTAGGGATACGCAGTATTTT.

The chain has TRBV7-9 and TRBJ2-1; 7 nucleotides align to TRBD2. This CDR3 has 15 residues. V trimming: 4 bases; J trimming: 6 bases; junction bases outside the gene matches: 9. Germline CDR1 reads SEHNR; CDR2 reads FQNEAQ (reference sequence). CDR3 coding DNA: TGTGCCAGCAGCTGGGCGGGCGGGAGCGGCAATGAGCAGTTCTTC. This translates into CASSWAGGSGNEQFF.

The chain is built from TRBV6-1 and TRBJ2-7; TRBD1 matches 10 bases. The CDR3 spans 18 residues. Germline trimming cut 4 bases from V and 8 bases from J; bases unmatched to any gene: 20. In germline, CDR1 is MNHNS, CDR2 SASEGT. Written as DNA, the CDR3 is TGTGCCAGCAGTGTTATGTTTGCGAGTGAGGGACAGGGGTCTAAGCAGTACTTC. Protein sequence: CASSVMFASEGQGSKQYF.

The chain recombines TRBV5-1 with TRBJ2-7, with TRBD1 matching 8 bases. This CDR3 spans 17 amino acids. V lost 4 bases, J lost 0 bases, and 12 bases stayed unmatched. Germline V gene data show CDR1 as SGHRS and CDR2 as YFSETQ. This CDR3 reads CASSGGDRGRSSYEQYF. The CDR3 bases are TGCGCCAGCAGCGGAGGAGACAGGGGCCGGAGCTCCTACGAGCAGTACTTC.

The V and J genes are TRBV13 and TRBJ1-2; D is unresolved. Per the germline V gene, CDR1 is PRHDT and CDR2 is FYEKMQ (reference sequence). Trimming cost V 6 bases and J 0 bases, with 14 bases left between them. This CDR3 region has 15 residues. This CDR3 is CASSRRHRANYGYTF. CDR3 nucleotides: TGTGCCAGCAGTCGACGACATCGAGCTAACTATGGCTACACCTTC.

The chain is built from TRBV5-5 and TRBJ2-1; TRBD2 agrees at 9 bases. This CDR3 spans 15 amino acids. V lost 0 bases to trimming and J lost 8 bases; unmatched junction nucleotides: 6. Per germline, CDR1 SGHKS and CDR2 YYEKEE (reference sequence). The CDR3 region is CASSLAGGRAYEQFF. The CDR3 DNA reads TGTGCCAGCAGCTTGGCCGGCGGGAGGGCCTATGAGCAGTTCTTC.